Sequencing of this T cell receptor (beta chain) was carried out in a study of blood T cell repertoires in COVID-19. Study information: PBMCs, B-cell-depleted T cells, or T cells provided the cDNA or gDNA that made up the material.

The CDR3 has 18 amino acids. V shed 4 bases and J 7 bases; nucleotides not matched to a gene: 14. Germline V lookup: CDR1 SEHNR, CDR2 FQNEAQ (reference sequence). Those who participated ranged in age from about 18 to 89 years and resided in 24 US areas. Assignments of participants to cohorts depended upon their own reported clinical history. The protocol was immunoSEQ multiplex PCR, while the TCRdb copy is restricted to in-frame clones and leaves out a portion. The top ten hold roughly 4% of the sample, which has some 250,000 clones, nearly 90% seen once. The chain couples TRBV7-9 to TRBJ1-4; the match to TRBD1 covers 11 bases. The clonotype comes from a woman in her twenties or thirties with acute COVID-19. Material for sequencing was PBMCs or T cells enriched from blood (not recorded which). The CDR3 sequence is CASSSLGTGGDLSEKLFF. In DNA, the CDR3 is TGTGCCAGCAGCTCCCTGGGGACAGGGGGGGATCTGAGTGAAAAACTGTTTTTT.